The present T cell receptor (beta chain) was sequenced within a study of T cell responses to AZD1222 COVID-19 vaccine. Method: immunoSEQ multiplex PCR; TCRdb's copy keeps in-frame clones and lacks some. Here the sample spans about 86,000 clones, roughly nine tenths being singletons. The CDR3 totals 12 residues. Germline lookup yields CDR1 SEHNR and CDR2 FQNEAQ (reference sequence). V lost 3 bases, J lost 3 bases, and 6 bases lay in between. Study results and caveats: CD4 TCRs covered the whole spike, strongest at regions 160-218 and 743-854. Baseline antibody screening turned up just a handful of seropositive AZD1222 recipients. Receipt of two AZD1222 doses was followed by a rise in Spike-specific TCR breadth and depth. Nearly half of the spike-specific TCRs reportedly recognize variant regions that carry no mutations.

About this clone: The antigen is unknown.

The receptor was derived from an adult in good health. This chain links TRBV7-9 with TRBJ2-7, with D tentatively TRBD1 (5 bases). This specimen was peripheral blood, taken on day 0 of AZD1222 vaccination. For the CDR3, the DNA is TGTGCCAGCAGCTTCCAGGGCTACGAGCAGTACTTC. Translating gives CASSFQGYEQYF.